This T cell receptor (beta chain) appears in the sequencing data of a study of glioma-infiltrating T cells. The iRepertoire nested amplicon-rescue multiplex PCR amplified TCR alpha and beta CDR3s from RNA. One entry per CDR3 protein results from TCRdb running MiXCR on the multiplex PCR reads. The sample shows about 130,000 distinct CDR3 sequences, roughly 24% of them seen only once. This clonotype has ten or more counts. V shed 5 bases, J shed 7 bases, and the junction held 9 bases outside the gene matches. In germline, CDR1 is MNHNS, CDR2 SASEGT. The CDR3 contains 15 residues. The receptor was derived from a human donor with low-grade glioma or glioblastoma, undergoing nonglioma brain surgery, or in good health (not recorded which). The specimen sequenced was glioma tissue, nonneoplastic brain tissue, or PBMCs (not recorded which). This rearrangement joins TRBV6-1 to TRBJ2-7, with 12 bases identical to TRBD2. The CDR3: CASSFLTSGSEEQYF. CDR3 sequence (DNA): TGTGCCAGCAGTTTTTTGACTAGCGGGAGCGAGGAGCAGTACTTC.